This T cell receptor (beta chain) was sequenced for a study of shared clonotypes between healthy human individuals (TCRdb year 2020). In terms of the full investigation: A few men and a couple of women, aged 18 to 49 years, made up the cohort. For each donor, three plates each were used for CD4 naive and CD4 memory, two plates were used for CD8 naive, and one plate was used for CD8 memory. To estimate repertoire size and how much clonotypes are shared between individuals, the study performed deep sequencing of blood TCR repertoires from a handful of healthy adults. Libraries were prepared and TCR repertoires were sequenced by different laboratories using diverse techniques, in order to increase sequencing depth and limit assay-specific biases. Between about 0.8 and 9 billion PBMCs per donor were obtained by leukapheresis.

A note on this clone: The antigen this receptor binds is unknown. It has no much larger one-base neighbor in the sample; base qualities were not kept.

TCR CDR3 regions were amplified from genomic DNA by multiplex PCR using the deep immunoSEQ assay. Genomic DNA extracted from each cell subset was distributed evenly over all wells of several immunoSEQ 96-well plates, and each plate served as one replicate. For sorted subsets, approximately 200 ng of genomic DNA, equivalent to 30,000 or so T cell genomes, went into each replicate PCR. Purified libraries were measured with a Qubit 3.0 fluorometer, size-checked on a Bioanalyzer 2100, and measured again with the KAPA Library Quantification kit. Every immunoSEQ 96-well plate was sequenced on a separate single-read 150-cycle Illumina NextSeq 550 flow cell. As for the authors' bioinformatics: The immunoSEQ output contained only junctional sequences without quality scores, so filtering could not match that applied to full-length reads. To assign V/J genes and CDR3, sequences were annotated using PyIR, a Python wrapper for IgBLAST v1.9, with IMGT germline references. Any read was removed if the V/J assignment was weak (E-value above 1e-6), the CDR3 was missing, or the read contained stop codons, out-of-frame junctions, or ambiguous translated residues. V3J clonotypes were defined by identical inferred V gene, J gene, and CDR3 amino acid sequence. To compute the percentage overlap between repertoires, the number of shared unique clonotypes was divided by the size of the smaller repertoire. RTK rarefaction, the Chao1 estimator, and Recon v2.1 estimates of unobserved clonotypes were used to assess repertoire richness. OLGA was used to compute generation probabilities for all TCRbeta clonotypes that the gDNA method yielded from a handful of donors. In its TCRdb copy, this immuneACCESS table keeps in-frame sequences only and misses some clones. Where compared with another copy, unresolved V genes explain less than half of these, and the others have no known cause. V and J calls plus clone size are reproduced from that table; the DNA served to infer D and trimming. This sample is represented by roughly 1.5 million clones; approximately 98% of them were singletons. Roughly 0.45% of the sample rests with the top ten.

Donors were healthy HIV-negative adults with no recently reported acute infections or vaccinations. Every donor was a Caucasian adult residing in Nashville, Tennessee, USA. CD4+ T cells were enriched through magnetic negative selection, after which naive cells were positively selected on CD45RA and the remaining negative fraction served as the memory subset. Blood was obtained by leukapheresis, after which PBMCs were separated by Ficoll-Histopaque density gradient centrifugation and cryopreserved in liquid nitrogen vapor phase. Analytical flow cytometry was used to check the purity and quantity of every magnetically sorted T cell population. Genomic DNA was isolated from each sorted fraction and quantified by UV absorbance on a Nanodrop 2000c. Beyond this particular receptor, the publication reports: Clonotypes shared by all four sorted-subset donors showed higher generation probabilities than non-shared clonotypes. Because the study included only a small number of donors, the genetic and exposure-history diversity represented was limited. Across a handful of donors, around 5% of naive CD4, 3.5% of naive CD8, roughly 2.2% of memory CD4, and 0.3% to 0.45% of memory CD8 clonotypes were shared. Pairwise subsampling led to the expectation that sequencing depth would affect the degree of clonotype sharing among donors. Rarefaction of sorted-subset datasets indicated incomplete sequencing despite the large sequencing depth. Larger estimated clonotype richness was generally found for naive subsets than for memory subsets. Sampling was restricted to blood, and TCR repertoires in tissue are likely to differ from TCR repertoires in blood.

This TCR came from a man aged 25 to 40 in good health. The sequencing sample was made of naive CD4+ T cells sorted from blood. According to the study, the label for this sample's cell subset or site signals: CD45RA+ positively selected.

The sequence in DNA is TGTGCCTGGAGTGTACTAGCGGGGGCCCTCGGGCAGTACTTC. Its protein product is CAWSVLAGALGQYF. Recombination linked TRBV30 to TRBJ2-7; 11 bases in the middle match TRBD2. The germline V gene (reference sequence) specifies GTSNPN as CDR1 and SVGIG as CDR2. The CDR3 goes from the cysteine to the phenylalanine over 14 residues. Just CDR3 DNA is preserved here, 42 bases in frame from base 1. The germline V and J ends show losses of 0 bases and 9 bases respectively, and no gene match explains 7 bases of the junction.